The 31 T cell receptor beta chains presented below share a single source sample, sequenced in a study of T cell changes during pregnancy in multiple sclerosis. The protocol was immunoSEQ multiplex PCR, while the TCRdb copy is restricted to in-frame clones and leaves out a portion. The data show almost 20,000 clones, 88% seen once. Here the sequenced sample was CD8+ T cells from peripheral blood mononuclear cells, taken in the third trimester of pregnancy. These receptors were obtained from a female donor in good health, enrolled as a control in a pregnancy study.

The chain links TRBV2 to TRBJ1-4, with D perhaps TRBD1 (5 bases). The CDR3 is 15 residues long. V lost 7 bases and J 7 bases, leaving 19 bases between the germline ends. Per the germline V gene, CDR1 is SNHLY and CDR2 is FYNNEI. CDR3 DNA sequence: TGTGCCAGCACCTCGTGGGGGGTAATTAGTGAAAAACTGTTTTTT. It translates to CASTSWGVISEKLFF.

The genes are TRBV7-3 and TRBJ2-3, with 7 bases matching TRBD2. The ends lost 4 bases at V and 2 bases at J; junction bases unmatched: 3. Germline V CDR1 and CDR2: SGHTA, FQGTGA. The CDR3 length is 14 residues. Written as DNA, the CDR3 is TGTGCCAGCAGCTACCTAGCGGCCACAGATACGCAGTATTTT. Translation: CASSYLAATDTQYF. The variable domain in full, completed from reference TRBV7-3 and TRBJ2-3, reads GAGVSQTPSNKVTEKGKYVELRCDPISGHTALYWYRQSLGQGPEFLIYFQGTGAADDSGLPNDRFFAVRPEGSVSTLKIQRTERGDSAVYLCASSYLAATDTQYFGPGTRLTVL.

The chain couples TRBV4-3 to TRBJ2-6, with 7 bases matching TRBD1. Trimming took 3 bases from V and 1 from J; bases not matched to a gene: 6. CDR1 is LGHNA, CDR2 YSLEER, per germline. The CDR3 extends over 17 amino acids. CDR3 amino acids: CASSQGDSSSGANVLTF. The CDR3 DNA follows: TGCGCCAGCAGCCAGGGGGACAGTTCGTCTGGGGCCAACGTCCTGACTTTC.

The J gene is TRBJ1-2, the V gene TRBV9; a possible D gene is TRBD1 (5 bases). Trimming stripped 3 bases from V and 4 bases from J, with 16 bases between. This CDR3 comprises 15 residues. Per germline, CDR1 SGDLS and CDR2 YYNGEE. The CDR3 nucleotides are TGTGCCAGCAGCGCGGCAGGGTTTCAGCGCTATGGCTACACCTTC. It yields the protein CASSAAGFQRYGYTF.

The J gene is TRBJ1-1, the V gene TRBV6-1; no clear D gene. This CDR3 comprises 13 residues. Trimming removed 4 bases at V and 4 bases at J, with 10 bases between. CDR1 MNHNS and CDR2 SASEGT come from the germline V gene. The CDR3 is CASSGTWGTEAFF. Here the CDR3 DNA reads TGTGCCAGCAGTGGGACTTGGGGCACTGAAGCTTTCTTT.

V usage is TRBV5-1 and J usage is TRBJ1-1; 10 positions match TRBD1. Germline V gene sequence: CDR1 SGHRS, CDR2 YFSETQ. The length of the CDR3 is 17 residues. V lost 3 bases to trimming and J lost 5 bases; unmatched junction nucleotides: 13. Here the CDR3 DNA reads TGCGCCAGCAGCTGGGCCGGCGACAGGGGGCTTCGGACTGAAGCTTTCTTT. Translation gives CASSWAGDRGLRTEAFF.

This clone was observed a handful of times. The genes are TRBV7-8 and TRBJ1-2, with 7 nucleotides matching TRBD1. Germline V lookup: CDR1 SGHVS, CDR2 FQNEAQ. The CDR3 covers 13 residues. With 6 bases clipped from V and 4 bases from J, the junction kept 5 bases outside the gene matches. CDR3 nucleotides: TGTGCCAGCAGTATGACAGGGCCCTATGGCTACACCTTC. It codes for CASSMTGPYGYTF.

CDR3: CSGGHNEQFF. CDR3 sequence (DNA): TGCAGTGGAGGGCACAATGAGCAGTTCTTC. The V gene is TRBV20-1, the J gene TRBJ2-1; D perhaps matches TRBD2 (5 bases). V lost 7 bases and J 5 bases, leaving 6 bases between the germline ends. Germline CDR1 and CDR2: DFQATT and SNEGSKA (reference sequence). The CDR3 extends over 10 amino acids.

Of note for this clone: Relative to the germline gene, one junction end is altered; a read error may explain this. The chain recombines TRBV7-7 with TRBJ2-7; 7 nucleotides agree with TRBD1. This CDR3 has 15 residues. Germline-derived CDR1 and CDR2 are SSHAT and FNYEAQ (reference sequence). The CDR3 protein is CASSLNMGQSYEQYF. The DNA for the CDR3 is TGTGCTAGCAGCCTCAATATGGGACAGAGCTACGAGCAGTACTTC.

The chain carries TRBV7-9 and TRBJ2-7, with D perhaps TRBD1 (5 bases). The CDR3 is 18 residues long. With 4 bases removed from V and 1 base from J, the gap between germline ends came to 23 bases. Looked up from germline, CDR1 is SEHNR and CDR2 is FQNEAQ (reference sequence). This chain's CDR3 is CASSSGHSTVLRSYEQYF. DNA of the CDR3: TGTGCCAGCAGCTCAGGACACTCGACGGTGCTCAGGTCCTACGAGCAGTACTTC. Variable domain in full (rest from reference TRBV7-9 and TRBJ2-7): DTGVSQNPRHKITKRGQNVTFRCDPISEHNRLYWYRQTLGQGPEFLTYFQNEAQLEKSRLLSDRFSAERPKGSFSTLEIQRTEQGDSAMYLCASSSGHSTVLRSYEQYFGPGTRLTVT.

This clone is a singleton in its sample. The rearrangement links TRBV19 to TRBJ2-7; the match to TRBD2 covers 10 bases. V shed 3 bases and J 4 bases; nucleotides not matched to a gene: 6. This CDR3 is built from 15 residues. Germline assignment: CDR1 LNHDA and CDR2 SQIVND (reference sequence). The CDR3 loop reads CASSISSGSSYEQYF. Written as DNA, the CDR3 is TGTGCCAGTAGTATCTCTAGCGGGAGTTCGTACGAGCAGTACTTC.

In its sample, this clone was seen a few times. V gene TRBV27 combines with J gene TRBJ1-1; tentatively, D is TRBD1 (6 bases). V was clipped by 6 bases and J by 8 bases, with 13 bases between them. The CDR3 runs 12 residues. CDR1 and CDR2 from the germline V gene are MNHEY and SMNVEV (reference sequence). CDR3 loop: CASSKTGNEAFF. The DNA for the CDR3 is TGTGCCAGCAGCAAAACAGGGAACGAAGCTTTCTTT.

The CDR3 sequence: CASSQEGTGVYEQYF. In DNA form, the CDR3 reads TGCGCCAGCAGCCAAGAGGGGACGGGGGTTTACGAGCAGTACTTC. The chain employs TRBV4-1 and TRBJ2-7; tentatively, D is TRBD2 (6 bases). The CDR3 covers 15 residues. V was pared by 0 bases and J by 4 bases, with 13 bases between. The germline gives CDR1 MGHRA, CDR2 YSYEKL.

This chain joins TRBV5-5 and TRBJ1-2; 9 bases fit TRBD1. Trimming at V came to 0 bases and at J to 5 bases, leaving 5 bases not matched to a gene. Germline assignment: CDR1 SGHKS and CDR2 YYEKEE (reference sequence). CDR3 length: 15 residues. The CDR3 loop reads CASSLAFGTGYGYTF. The CDR3 region has the DNA TGTGCCAGCAGCTTGGCCTTCGGGACAGGGTATGGCTACACCTTC.

The chain combines TRBV7-2 with TRBJ2-7, with 8 bases matching TRBD2. This CDR3 comprises 19 residues. Germline V CDR1 and CDR2: SGHTA, FQGNSA. The J segment lost 2 bases and the V segment lost 4 bases, leaving 19 bases of the junction unmatched. The CDR3 spells CASSSEPLLAAVGTYEQYF. CDR3 bases: TGTGCCAGCAGCTCCGAACCCCTACTAGCGGCAGTGGGAACCTACGAGCAGTACTTC.

The rearrangement links TRBV7-8 to TRBJ2-5; TRBD2 aligns across 7 bases. CDR3 length: 15 residues. V dropped 5 bases and J dropped 5; count of bases not matched to a gene: 11. Germline assignment: CDR1 SGHVS and CDR2 FQNEAQ. CDR3 nucleotides: TGTGCCAGCAGCCACCTTCCGGGAGGTGGGGAGACCCAGTACTTC. Its protein product is CASSHLPGGGETQYF.

The chain has TRBV6-1 and TRBJ2-7; D is uncertain. This CDR3 has 13 amino acids. The germline V and J ends were trimmed by 8 bases and 4 bases, with 15 bases remaining between them. The V gene's germline CDR1 is MNHNS and CDR2 SASEGT. CDR3 sequence (DNA): TGTGCCAGCCAGCTCCGGGTCAGTTACGAGCAGTACTTC. Its protein product is CASQLRVSYEQYF.

V and J are TRBV27 and TRBJ1-1; TRBD1 matches at 8 bases. Germline CDR1 MNHEY, CDR2 SMNVEV (reference sequence). The CDR3 sequence is 15 residues long. Trimming at V came to 2 bases and at J to 11 bases, leaving 13 bases not matched to a gene. For the CDR3, the DNA is TGTGCCAGCAGTTTAGATGGGGGCAGGGGGCGCGTGGCTTTCTTT. Its protein is CASSLDGGRGRVAFF.

The V and J genes are TRBV28 and TRBJ2-7; tentative D call: TRBD2 (5 bases). This CDR3 contains 13 residues. Trimming left V 3 bases short and J 1 base short, with 7 bases between. CDR1 is MDHEN, CDR2 SYDVKM, per germline. CDR3 sequence reads: CASSLPGSYEQYF. The CDR3 coding sequence is TGTGCCAGCAGTTTGCCGGGGTCCTACGAGCAGTACTTC.

The chain employs TRBV4-1 and TRBJ1-4; TRBD1 agrees at 8 bases. With 1 base clipped from V and 6 bases from J, the junction kept 7 bases outside the gene matches. Germline V gene lookup returns CDR1 MGHRA and CDR2 YSYEKL. This CDR3 spans 16 amino acids. The CDR3 protein is CASSQGDRGSHEKLFF. The CDR3 DNA sequence: TGCGCCAGCAGCCAAGGCGACAGGGGTTCTCATGAAAAACTGTTTTTT.

This chain connects TRBV30 to TRBJ2-3, with 7 bases that match TRBD1. V gave up 4 bases and J gave up 2 bases; unmatched junction bases: 6. Germline values: CDR1 GTSNPN, CDR2 SVGIG (reference sequence). This CDR3 region has 14 residues. The CDR3 reads CAWTPGQNTDTQYF. The CDR3 nucleotides read TGTGCCTGGACGCCGGGACAGAACACAGATACGCAGTATTTT.

The rearrangement joins TRBV27 to TRBJ2-7, with 12 bases fitting TRBD2. This CDR3 contains 15 residues. CDR1 MNHEY and CDR2 SMNVEV come from the germline V gene (reference sequence). V shed 10 bases and J 0 bases; nucleotides not matched to a gene: 7. The chain's CDR3 is CANSRTSGTSYEQYF. The CDR3 DNA sequence: TGTGCCAACTCACGGACTAGCGGGACCTCCTACGAGCAGTACTTC.

V is TRBV7-9 and J is TRBJ2-5; TRBD2 aligns across 10 bases. Germline V CDR1 and CDR2: SEHNR, FQNEAQ (reference sequence). The V segment lost 4 bases and the J segment 1 base; nucleotides outside the gene matches: 15. The CDR3 has 19 residues. This CDR3 is CASSSSLPSGGGVQETQYF. DNA of the CDR3: TGTGCCAGCAGCTCCTCCCTACCTAGCGGGGGTGGGGTCCAAGAGACCCAGTACTTC.

This chain links TRBV5-1 with TRBJ2-1; D unresolved. This CDR3 comprises 15 residues. Per the germline V gene, CDR1 is SGHRS and CDR2 is YFSETQ. Trimming cost V 4 bases and J 9 bases, with 20 bases left between them. In DNA, the CDR3 is TGCGCCAGCAGCGGCGGCGCTGGTGTTGCTGGTGAGCAGTTCTTC. Translation: CASSGGAGVAGEQFF.

This chain connects TRBV30 to TRBJ2-3; TRBD2 matches 9 bases. This CDR3 contains 14 residues. V shed 0 bases, J shed 6 bases, and the junction held 4 bases outside the gene matches. Germline V gene lookup returns CDR1 GTSNPN and CDR2 SVGIG (reference sequence). The CDR3 region is CAWSVGLATDTQYF. Written as DNA, the CDR3 is TGTGCCTGGAGTGTAGGACTAGCGACTGATACGCAGTATTTT. The variable domain in full, with the rest retrieved from reference TRBV30 and TRBJ2-3, is SQTIHQWPATLVQPVGSPLSLECTVEGTSNPNLYWYRQAAGRGLQLLFYSVGIGQISSEVPQNLSASRPQDRQFILSSKKLLLSDSGFYLCAWSVGLATDTQYFGPGTRLTVL.

The chain combines TRBV28 with TRBJ1-5; TRBD1 agrees at 7 bases. Looked up from germline, CDR1 is MDHEN and CDR2 is SYDVKM. The CDR3 covers 14 residues. The V gene end was trimmed by 6 bases and the J gene end by 1 base; junction bases not matched to a gene: 3. CDR3 sequence: CASRQTGSNQPQHF. The CDR3 DNA is TGTGCCAGCAGACAGACAGGGAGCAATCAGCCCCAGCATTTT.

The genes are TRBV4-3 and TRBJ2-2; perhaps TRBD1 as D (5 bases). The CDR3 extends over 14 amino acids. Trimming took off 6 bases at V and 1 base at J, with 9 bases between the two ends. CDR1 and CDR2 from the germline V gene are LGHNA and YSLEER. The CDR3 loop is CASRLGQNTGELFF. CDR3 nucleotides: TGCGCCAGCAGGCTGGGGCAGAACACCGGGGAGCTGTTTTTT.

The gene calls are TRBV7-3 and TRBJ2-1, with TRBD2 identical over 11 bases. This CDR3 has 16 residues. Germline CDR1 reads SGHTA; CDR2 reads FQGTGA. The V segment lost 2 bases and the J segment 3 bases; nucleotides outside the gene matches: 3. The CDR3 spells CASSLASGGYYNEQFF. In nucleotides, the CDR3 is TGTGCCAGCAGCTTAGCTAGCGGGGGGTACTACAATGAGCAGTTCTTC.

The gene calls are TRBV27 and TRBJ2-7, with 7 positions matching TRBD2. Germline assignment: CDR1 MNHEY and CDR2 SMNVEV (reference sequence). The CDR3 length is 17 residues. J lost 2 bases, V lost 6 bases, and 16 bases had no gene match. CDR3 sequence (DNA): TGTGCCAGCAGCCGCCTCGGCAAGCGGGGACCGGCCTACGAGCAGTACTTC. This codes for CASSRLGKRGPAYEQYF.

The rearrangement joins TRBV19 to TRBJ2-7, with D possibly matching TRBD1 (6 bases). CDR3 size: 14 residues. CDR1 and CDR2 (germline): LNHDA, SQIVND (reference sequence). The V end lost 3 bases, the J end lost 2 bases, and 11 bases lay between the germline ends. The CDR3: CASSMGHPTYEQYF. DNA of the CDR3: TGTGCCAGTAGTATGGGACACCCTACCTACGAGCAGTACTTC.

In DNA, the CDR3 is TGCGCCAGCAGTGAGTCGATCAGGAGGAAAGAGACCCAGTACTTC. It codes for CASSESIRRKETQYF. The chain recombines TRBV10-2 with TRBJ2-5, with D possibly matching TRBD2 (5 bases). Germline loops: CDR1 WSHSY, CDR2 SAAADI. CDR3 size: 15 residues. V lost 0 bases and J lost 3, with 11 bases in between.